The clone carrying this T cell receptor (beta chain) was detected ten times or more. What it binds is not known. Study-wide findings and caveats: The larger cohort examined one V-J beta rearrangement, not whole repertoires. Tumor memory CD4+ T cell TCR gene usage clustered with blood and lymph node memory CD4+ cells and lymph node naive CD4+ cells. Tumor-infiltrating Treg TCR alpha and beta sequences overlapped most with tumor naive CD4+ T cells, then blood naive.

The CDR3 runs 11 residues. CDR1 SGHRS and CDR2 YFSETQ come from the germline V gene. Trimming took off 4 bases at V and 8 bases at J, with 9 bases between the two ends. Cells sorted as Tregs were CD4+, CD25+ and CD127-/low. Full-length variable regions came from constant-region reverse primers plus semi-nested Nested Universal Primer A PCR. One entry per CDR3 protein results from TCRdb running MiXCR on the 5' RACE reads. The sample records around 44,000 distinct CDR3 sequences, approximately 22% being singletons. The sample consisted of Tregs sorted from blood. V is TRBV5-1 and J is TRBJ1-2; D uncertain. The receptor's source is a female donor with breast cancer. CDR3 amino acids: CASSGMYGYTF. Here the CDR3 DNA reads TGCGCCAGCAGCGGGATGTACGGCTACACCTTC.